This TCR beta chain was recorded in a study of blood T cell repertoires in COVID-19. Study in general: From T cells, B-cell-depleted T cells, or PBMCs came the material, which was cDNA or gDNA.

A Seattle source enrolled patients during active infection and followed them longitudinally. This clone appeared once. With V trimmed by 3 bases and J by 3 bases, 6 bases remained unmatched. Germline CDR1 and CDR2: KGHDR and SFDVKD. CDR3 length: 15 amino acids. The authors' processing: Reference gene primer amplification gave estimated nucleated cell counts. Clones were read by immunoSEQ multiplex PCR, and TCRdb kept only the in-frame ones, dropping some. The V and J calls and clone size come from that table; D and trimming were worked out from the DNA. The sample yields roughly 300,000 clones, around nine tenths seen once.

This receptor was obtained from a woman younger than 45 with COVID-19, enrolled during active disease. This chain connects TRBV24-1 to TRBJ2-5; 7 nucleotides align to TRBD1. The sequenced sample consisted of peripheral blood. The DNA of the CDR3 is TGTGCCACCAGTGATGCCGGGACAGCCAAAGAGACCCAGTACTTC. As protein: CATSDAGTAKETQYF.